Presented here are 19 T cell receptor beta chains from one specimen sequenced in a study of cytomegalovirus exposure and HLA in healthy donors (dated by TCRdb to between 2016 and 2019). The method was the immunoSEQ multiplex PCR assay. For the multiplex PCR, a mixture combining 60 forward primers for TCR Vbeta segments and 13 reverse primers for TCR Jbeta segments was used. TCRdb provides this immuneACCESS table in a form limited to in-frame rearrangements. Some clones are lacking; in checked studies, under half of them reflect an unresolved V gene, and why the rest are absent is not known. The sample contains about 200,000 clones, 80% to 90% of them found a single time. The ten largest account for about 3.1% of the sample. The sequenced material came from PBMCs. The receptors stem from a young man in good health and CMV-seronegative.

The chain recombines TRBV7-9 with TRBJ2-3, with 7 bases aligning to TRBD1. The V gene end was trimmed by 5 bases and the J gene end by 0 bases; junction bases not matched to a gene: 8. The CDR3 is 16 amino acids. Germline V gene sequence: CDR1 SEHNR, CDR2 FQNEAQ (reference sequence). This CDR3 reads CASSLAGTASTDTQYF. CDR3 in DNA: TGTGCCAGCAGCCTCGCCGGGACAGCTAGCACAGATACGCAGTATTTT.

The chain recombines TRBV6-1 with TRBJ1-2, with 9 bases aligning to TRBD1. V gave up 5 bases and J gave up 4 bases; unmatched junction bases: 5. This CDR3 is built from 14 residues. The germline CDR1 and CDR2 sequences are MNHNS and SASEGT. In nucleotides, the CDR3 is TGTGCCAGCAGTTCGACAGGGGGTTTCTATGGCTACACCTTC. Its translation: CASSSTGGFYGYTF.

V is TRBV6-5 and J is TRBJ2-4; no clear D. V gave up 4 bases and J gave up 0 bases, with 10 bases separating them. From germline, CDR1 is MNHEY and CDR2 SVGAGI. The CDR3 extends over 15 amino acids. CDR3 coding DNA: TGTGCCAGCAGTTTCCCAATACTAGCCAAAAACATTCAGTACTTC. This gives the protein CASSFPILAKNIQYF.

This chain connects TRBV6-5 to TRBJ2-3; tentatively, D is TRBD2 (6 bases). Germline CDR1 and CDR2: MNHEY and SVGAGI. V was pared by 2 bases and J by 1 base, with 13 bases between. CDR3 length: 16 residues. The CDR3 DNA follows: TGTGCCAGCAGTTACCGAGGAGGGGCCCGCACAGATACGCAGTATTTT. It translates to CASSYRGGARTDTQYF.

The V and J genes are TRBV28 and TRBJ1-2, with 7 nucleotides matching TRBD1. The V gene's germline CDR1 is MDHEN and CDR2 SYDVKM. The CDR3 has 13 amino acids. V lost 9 bases, J lost 5 bases, and 9 bases stayed unmatched. The CDR3 is CASLDRDLYGYTF. The CDR3 nucleotides are TGTGCCAGTCTCGACAGGGACCTATATGGCTACACCTTC.

The chain couples TRBV2 to TRBJ2-1, with 9 positions matching TRBD2. The trim removed 8 bases at V and 2 bases at J, leaving 7 bases unmatched. The germline V gene encodes CDR1 SNHLY and CDR2 FYNNEI. The CDR3 contains 15 residues. The CDR3 nucleotides read TGTGCCAGCCAGATAGCGGGGGCCGCCTACAATGAGCAGTTCTTC. Protein sequence: CASQIAGAAYNEQFF. Variable domain in full (rest from reference TRBV2 and TRBJ2-1): EPEVTQTPSHQVTQMGQEVILRCVPISNHLYFYWYRQILGQKVEFLVSFYNNEISEKSEIFDDQFSVERPDGSNFTLKIRSTKLEDSAMYFCASQIAGAAYNEQFFGPGTRLTVL.

The rearrangement links TRBV2 to TRBJ1-2; TRBD1 aligns across 7 bases. Trimming removed 7 bases from V and 4 bases from J; junction bases left unmatched: 12. There are 15 residues in the CDR3. CDR1 is SNHLY and CDR2 is FYNNEI in the germline V gene. The DNA of the CDR3 is TGTGCCAGCATTAATCGGGACAGTTCTTCCTATGGCTACACCTTC. Encoded protein: CASINRDSSSYGYTF. The full variable domain, in which reference TRBV2 and TRBJ1-2 provide the parts outside the CDR3, is EPEVTQTPSHQVTQMGQEVILRCVPISNHLYFYWYRQILGQKVEFLVSFYNNEISEKSEIFDDQFSVERPDGSNFTLKIRSTKLEDSAMYFCASINRDSSSYGYTFGSGTRLTVV.

This clone was counted only a few times. The J gene is TRBJ1-1, the V gene TRBV4-1, with D possibly TRBD1 on 5 matching bases. Per the germline V gene, CDR1 is MGHRA and CDR2 is YSYEKL. The CDR3 totals 15 residues. V shed 4 bases and J shed 1 base, with 13 bases lying between them. CDR3 DNA sequence: TGCGCCAGCAGCCTAAGTCGGGGGGGGAACACTGAAGCTTTCTTT. Its protein product is CASSLSRGGNTEAFF.

This CDR3 is CSVENPPTSEQYF. In nucleotides, the CDR3 is TGCAGCGTTGAAAACCCCCCGACTTCCGAGCAGTACTTC. The genes are TRBV29-1 and TRBJ2-7; no firm D call. Trimming removed 2 bases from V and 6 bases from J, with 14 bases in between. The CDR3 totals 13 residues. CDR1 is SQVTM and CDR2 is ANQGSEA in the germline V gene.

This chain links TRBV4-2 with TRBJ1-4; the D is unclear. Germline V gives CDR1 LGHNA, CDR2 YNFKEQ. V dropped 2 bases and J dropped 8 bases, with 15 bases sitting between them. This CDR3 contains 15 residues. CDR3 in amino acids: CASSQRGQAEEKLFF. The DNA for the CDR3 is TGTGCCAGCAGCCAAAGAGGGCAGGCGGAAGAAAAACTGTTTTTT.

The J gene is TRBJ2-1, the V gene TRBV18, with TRBD2 as a possible D gene (5 bases). Germline loops: CDR1 KGHSH, CDR2 LQKENI. CDR3 size: 12 residues. The V end lost 3 bases, the J end lost 7 bases, and 7 bases lay between the germline ends. The CDR3 region has the DNA TGTGCCAGCTCACCCGGGATAAATGAGCAGTTCTTC. It is translated as CASSPGINEQFF.

This rearrangement joins TRBV7-6 to TRBJ1-4, with TRBD1 matching 9 bases. In germline, CDR1 is SGHVS, CDR2 FNYEAQ. J gave up 7 bases and V 8 bases, and 2 bases lay outside the gene matches. The CDR3 contains 12 residues. The CDR3: CASSDRGEKLFF. CDR3 DNA sequence: TGTGCCAGCTCGGACAGGGGTGAAAAACTGTTTTTT.

The chain couples TRBV15 to TRBJ2-7; TRBD1 is a possible D gene (5 bases). The germline V gene has CDR1 LNHNV and CDR2 YYDKDF (reference sequence). Trimming removed 4 bases from V and 3 bases from J, with 10 bases in between. This CDR3 region has 13 residues. The CDR3 sequence: CATSTQVNYEQYF. The CDR3 bases are TGTGCCACCAGCACACAGGTCAACTACGAGCAGTACTTC.

The chain carries TRBV5-4 and TRBJ2-2; D unresolved. This CDR3 has 12 amino acids. V lost 1 base and J lost 7, with 5 bases in between. Germline V CDR1 and CDR2: SGHNT, YYREEE (reference sequence). In DNA form, the CDR3 reads TGTGCCAGCAGCTTGTCAATCGGGGAGCTGTTTTTT. Translating it yields CASSLSIGELFF.

This sequence joins TRBV7-3 and TRBJ2-7; 16 bases agree with TRBD2. V trimming: 0 bases; J trimming: 2 bases; junction bases outside the gene matches: 1. The CDR3 contains 17 residues. Germline values: CDR1 SGHTA, CDR2 FQGTGA. The CDR3 loop is CASSLTGTSGGAYEQYF. The CDR3 nucleotides are TGTGCCAGCAGCTTAACCGGGACTAGCGGGGGGGCCTACGAGCAGTACTTC.

The rearrangement uses TRBV10-3 and TRBJ2-1; 12 bases agree with TRBD1. Germline V gene sequence: CDR1 ENHRY, CDR2 SYGVKD. This CDR3 is built from 17 residues. V trimming: 4 bases; J trimming: 7 bases; junction bases outside the gene matches: 11. CDR3 loop: CAISGVAGTGGTNEQFF. CDR3 bases: TGTGCCATCAGTGGAGTAGCCGGGACAGGGGGCACGAATGAGCAGTTCTTC.

This clone was seen just once. The chain has TRBV7-2 and TRBJ2-5; maybe TRBD2 (6 bases). Trimming removed 0 bases at V and 3 bases at J, with 11 bases between. Looked up from germline, CDR1 is SGHTA and CDR2 is FQGNSA. The CDR3 is 15 residues long. CDR3 nucleotides: TGTGCCAGCAGCTTAGCGGGACTTTCTAAAGAGACCCAGTACTTC. This codes for CASSLAGLSKETQYF. The entire variable domain, with the rest obtained from reference TRBV7-2 and TRBJ2-5, is as follows: GAGVSQSPSNKVTEKGKDVELRCDPISGHTALYWYRQSLGQGLEFLIYFQGNSAPDKSGLPSDRFSAERTGGSVSTLTIQRTQQEDSAVYLCASSLAGLSKETQYFGPGTRLLVL.

In nucleotides, the CDR3 is TGTGCCAGCAGACATTGGGGGGGCGCGACGCAGTATTTT. It is translated as CASRHWGGATQYF. The chain joins TRBV5-4 to TRBJ2-3, with D possibly TRBD2 on 7 matching bases. This CDR3 has 13 amino acids. The germline V gene has CDR1 SGHNT and CDR2 YYREEE (reference sequence). With 5 bases removed from V and 9 bases from J, the gap between germline ends came to 16 bases. Drawing the rest from reference TRBV5-4 and TRBJ2-3, the complete variable domain is ETGVTQSPTHLIKTRGQQVTLRCSSQSGHNTVSWYQQALGQGPQFIFQYYREEENGRGNFPPRFSGLQFPNYSSELNVNALELDDSALYLCASRHWGGATQYFGPGTRLTVL.

The chain employs TRBV5-1 and TRBJ2-3; D remains unclear. The CDR3 covers 12 residues. Germline CDR1 is SGHRS and CDR2 is YFSETQ. V gave up 0 bases and J gave up 5 bases, with 4 bases separating them. CDR3 amino acids: CASSLGVDTQYF. As DNA, the CDR3 is TGCGCCAGCAGCTTGGGCGTAGATACGCAGTATTTT.